This paragraph covers one T cell receptor beta chain sequence. The target of this receptor is not known. No clone much larger than this one lies a single base away; base qualities are absent. This sample stems from a study of blood T cell repertoires in COVID-19 (dated by TCRdb to 2018 to 2020). Context from the whole study: The collaborator samples originated in the United States, Italy and Spain and spanned the acute and convalescent phases of COVID-19. The material from the prospective study consisted of cDNA or gDNA derived from T cells, B-cell-depleted T cells, or PBMCs. Subjects who had been exposed to COVID-19, were actively infected with it, or had recovered from it provided the deeply sampled blood TCRbeta repertoires that made up the dataset. The repertoires were released in a freely available public database intended as a resource for research on the immune response to SARS-CoV-2. Samples were obtained from the ongoing ImmuneRACE study (first 160 participants) and from about 1,300 subjects provided by 6 global collaborators. Sample metadata almost always included a de-identified subject ID, COVID-19 status, age in years and sex. Where HLA class I and class II types were available, the types were taken from metadata supplied by the sample provider, not from assay-based typing. The investigation overall reported the following: How much clinical and demographic metadata was included differed by source and by participant, and the metadata was provided uncurated.

The collaborating institutions used their own protocols to collect whole blood in K2EDTA tubes. For TCRbeta analysis, collaborator samples were shipped as frozen whole blood, as isolated PBMCs, or as DNA extracted from either sample type. TCRbeta CDR3 regions were amplified from genomic DNA by means of the immunoSEQ Assay, a bias-controlled multiplex PCR. The source study handled its data this way. The number of nucleated cells in each sample was estimated by amplification of reference gene primers within the assay. Sequence reads were collapsed and filtered to measure the absolute abundance of every unique TCRbeta CDR3 rearrangement. Productive Simpson clonality was computed per sample as the square root of Simpson's diversity index over productive rearrangements. TCRdb limited this immuneACCESS table to in-frame rearrangements with V and J called. A share of clones is missing; checked studies link under half to unresolved V genes, and the rest is unexplained. That table is the source of V, J and clone size, and D and trimming were worked out from the DNA. For this sample the table gives roughly 80,000 clones, of which about 90% were detected only once. 5% to 6.5% of the sample rests with the top ten.

A distance of 14 bases separates the germline ends of V and J, which lose 5 bases and 9 bases respectively. The CDR1 and CDR2 encoded by the germline V gene (reference sequence) are GTSNPN and SVGIG. The CDR3 sequence holds 13 residues, the cysteine and phenylalanine included. The kept DNA is CDR3 alone, 39 bases in frame from the first base. The receptor chain draws on TRBV30 and TRBJ1-6, and possibly TRBD1, on 5 matching bases. This sequence was found in a man aged 45-65 years with active COVID-19. What was sequenced was peripheral blood. The sequenced DNA is TGTGCCTGGGGGAGGGACTGGAGTTCACCCCTCCACTTT. Protein translation: CAWGRDWSSPLHF.